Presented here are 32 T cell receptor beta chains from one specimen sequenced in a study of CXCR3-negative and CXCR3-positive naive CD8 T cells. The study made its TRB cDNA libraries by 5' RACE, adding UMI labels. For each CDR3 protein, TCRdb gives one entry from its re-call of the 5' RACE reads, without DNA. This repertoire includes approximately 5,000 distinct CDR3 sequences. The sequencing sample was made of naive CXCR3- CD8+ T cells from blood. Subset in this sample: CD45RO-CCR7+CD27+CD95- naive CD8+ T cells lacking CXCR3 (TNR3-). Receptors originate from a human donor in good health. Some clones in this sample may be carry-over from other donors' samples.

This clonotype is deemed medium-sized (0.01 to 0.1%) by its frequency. CDR3 residues: CSVELAGGYEQYF. The chain combines TRBV29-1 with TRBJ2-7; no DNA is available, so the TRBD2 call from TCRdb remains unchecked. This CDR3 contains 13 residues. Germline V gives CDR1 SQVTM, CDR2 ANQGSEA.

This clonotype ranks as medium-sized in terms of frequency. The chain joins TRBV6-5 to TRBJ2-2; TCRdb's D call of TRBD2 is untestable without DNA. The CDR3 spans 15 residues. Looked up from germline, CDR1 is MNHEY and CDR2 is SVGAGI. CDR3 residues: CASSQTSGSAGELFF.

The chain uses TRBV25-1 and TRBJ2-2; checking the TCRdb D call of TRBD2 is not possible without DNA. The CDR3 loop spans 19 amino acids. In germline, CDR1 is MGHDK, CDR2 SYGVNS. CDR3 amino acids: CASSGWPGTSGPNTGELFF.

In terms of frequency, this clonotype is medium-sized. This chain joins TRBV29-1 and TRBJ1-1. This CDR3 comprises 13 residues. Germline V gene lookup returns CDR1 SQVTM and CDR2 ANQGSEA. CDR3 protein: CSVEDLGDAEAFF.

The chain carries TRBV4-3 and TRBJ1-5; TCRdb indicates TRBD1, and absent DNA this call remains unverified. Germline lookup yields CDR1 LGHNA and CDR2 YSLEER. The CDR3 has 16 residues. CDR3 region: CASSQDVSGGNQPQHF.

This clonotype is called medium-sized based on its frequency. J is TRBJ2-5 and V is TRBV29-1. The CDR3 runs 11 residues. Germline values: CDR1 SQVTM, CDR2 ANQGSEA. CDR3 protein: CSAVGRETQYF.

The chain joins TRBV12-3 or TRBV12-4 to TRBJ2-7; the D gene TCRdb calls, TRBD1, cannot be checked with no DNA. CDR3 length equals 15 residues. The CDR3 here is CASSGVRDNPYEQYF.

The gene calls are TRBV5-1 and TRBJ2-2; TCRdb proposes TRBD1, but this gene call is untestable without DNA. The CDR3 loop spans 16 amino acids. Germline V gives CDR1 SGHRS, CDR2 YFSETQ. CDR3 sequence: CASSASGGGRDGELFF.

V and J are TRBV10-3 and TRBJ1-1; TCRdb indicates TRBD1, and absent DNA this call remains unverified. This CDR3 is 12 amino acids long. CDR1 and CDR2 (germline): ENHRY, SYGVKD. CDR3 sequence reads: CAIGTGNTEAFF.

CDR3 loop: CSARKSEGGFYNEQFF. This chain uses TRBV20-1 with TRBJ2-1; the TCRdb D gene call, TRBD1, has no DNA to confirm it. This CDR3 has 16 amino acids. Germline CDR1 is DFQATT and CDR2 is SNEGSKA (reference sequence).

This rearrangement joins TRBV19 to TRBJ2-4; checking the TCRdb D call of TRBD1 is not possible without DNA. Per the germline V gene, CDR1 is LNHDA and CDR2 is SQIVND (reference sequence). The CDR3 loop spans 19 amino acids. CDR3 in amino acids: CASSNRLGPSTVAKNIQYF.

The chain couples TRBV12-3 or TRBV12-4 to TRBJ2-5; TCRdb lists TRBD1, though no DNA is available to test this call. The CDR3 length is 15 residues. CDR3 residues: CASSNRDRSAETQYF.

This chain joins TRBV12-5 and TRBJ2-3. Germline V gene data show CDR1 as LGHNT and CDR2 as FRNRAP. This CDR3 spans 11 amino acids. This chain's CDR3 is CASGSTDTQYF.

CDR3 protein: CASSFRETYEQYF. J is TRBJ2-7 and V is TRBV7-2. Per germline, CDR1 SGHTA and CDR2 FQGNSA. The CDR3 totals 13 residues.

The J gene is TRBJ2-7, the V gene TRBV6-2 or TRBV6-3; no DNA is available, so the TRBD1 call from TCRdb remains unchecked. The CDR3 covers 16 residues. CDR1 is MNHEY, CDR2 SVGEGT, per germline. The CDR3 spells CASSSVRARSLYEQYF.

The CDR3: CSVDRDTEVFF. The chain carries TRBV29-1 and TRBJ1-1. The CDR3 sequence is 11 residues long. Germline V gene sequence: CDR1 SQVTM, CDR2 ANQGSEA. Full variable domain (outside the CDR3, taken from reference TRBV29-1 and TRBJ1-1): SAVISQKPSRDICQRGTSLTIQCQVDSQVTMMFWYRQQPGQSLTLIATANQGSEATYESGFVIDKFPISRPNLTFSTLTVSNMSPEDSSIYLCSVDRDTEVFFGQGTRLTVV.

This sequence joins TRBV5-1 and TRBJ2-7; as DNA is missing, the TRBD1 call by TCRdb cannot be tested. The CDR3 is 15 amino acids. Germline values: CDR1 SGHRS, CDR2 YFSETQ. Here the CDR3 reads CASSSGDFQGYEQYF.

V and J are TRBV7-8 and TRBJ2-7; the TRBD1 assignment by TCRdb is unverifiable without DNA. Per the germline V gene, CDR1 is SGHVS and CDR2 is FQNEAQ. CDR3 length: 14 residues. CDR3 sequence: CASSLAGQLREQYF.

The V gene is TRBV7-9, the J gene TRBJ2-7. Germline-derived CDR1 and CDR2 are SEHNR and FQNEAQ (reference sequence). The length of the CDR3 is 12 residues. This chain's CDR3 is CASSLGTYEQYF.

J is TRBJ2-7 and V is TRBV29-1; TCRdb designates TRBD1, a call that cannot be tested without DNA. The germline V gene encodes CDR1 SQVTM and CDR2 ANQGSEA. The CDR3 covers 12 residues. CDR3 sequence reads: CSVEDQGYEQYF.

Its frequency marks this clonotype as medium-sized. CDR3 amino acids: CASSLERQLNYGYTF. The genes are TRBV7-9 and TRBJ1-2. The CDR3 has 15 amino acids. Germline V gene data show CDR1 as SEHNR and CDR2 as FQNEAQ (reference sequence).

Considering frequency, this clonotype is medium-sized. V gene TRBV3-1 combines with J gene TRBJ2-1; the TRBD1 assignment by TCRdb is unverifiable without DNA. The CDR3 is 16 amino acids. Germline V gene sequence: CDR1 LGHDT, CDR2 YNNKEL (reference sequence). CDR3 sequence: CASSHTLQGAGNEQFF.

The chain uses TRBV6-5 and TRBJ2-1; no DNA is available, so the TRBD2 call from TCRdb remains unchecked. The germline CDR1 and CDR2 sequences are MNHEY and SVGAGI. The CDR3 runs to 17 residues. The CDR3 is CASSSTAGGLSYNEQFF.

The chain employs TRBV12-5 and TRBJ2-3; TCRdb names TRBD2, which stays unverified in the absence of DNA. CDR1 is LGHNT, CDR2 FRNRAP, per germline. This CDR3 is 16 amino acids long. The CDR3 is CASGPIAGALTDTQYF.

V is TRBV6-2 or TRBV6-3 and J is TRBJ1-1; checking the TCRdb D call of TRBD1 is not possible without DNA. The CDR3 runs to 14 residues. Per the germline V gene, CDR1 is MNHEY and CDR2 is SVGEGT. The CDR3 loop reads CASSPGTGGTEAFF.

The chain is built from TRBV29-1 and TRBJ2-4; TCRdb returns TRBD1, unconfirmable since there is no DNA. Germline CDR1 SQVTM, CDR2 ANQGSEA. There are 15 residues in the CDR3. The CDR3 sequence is CSVVGTIFGKNIQYF.

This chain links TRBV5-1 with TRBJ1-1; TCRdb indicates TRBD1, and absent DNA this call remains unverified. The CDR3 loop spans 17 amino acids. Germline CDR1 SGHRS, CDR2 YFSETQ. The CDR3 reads CASSSTPGQTLNTEAFF.

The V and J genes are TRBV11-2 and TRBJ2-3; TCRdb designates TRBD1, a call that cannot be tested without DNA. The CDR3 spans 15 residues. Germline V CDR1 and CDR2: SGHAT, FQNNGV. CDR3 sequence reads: CASSLWTGRADTQYF.

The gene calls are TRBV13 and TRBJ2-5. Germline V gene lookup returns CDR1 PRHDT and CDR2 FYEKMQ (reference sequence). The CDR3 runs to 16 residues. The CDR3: CASSSLGLSYQETQYF.

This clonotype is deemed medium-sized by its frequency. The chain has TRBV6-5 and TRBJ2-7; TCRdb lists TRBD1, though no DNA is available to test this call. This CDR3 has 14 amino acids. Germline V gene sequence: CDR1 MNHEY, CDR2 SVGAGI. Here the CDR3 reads CASSYGTGVSEQYF.

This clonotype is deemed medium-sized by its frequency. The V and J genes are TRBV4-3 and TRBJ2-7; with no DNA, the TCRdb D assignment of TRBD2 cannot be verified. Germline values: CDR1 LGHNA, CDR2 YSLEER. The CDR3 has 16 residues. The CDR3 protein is CASSQDLSGLSYEQYF.

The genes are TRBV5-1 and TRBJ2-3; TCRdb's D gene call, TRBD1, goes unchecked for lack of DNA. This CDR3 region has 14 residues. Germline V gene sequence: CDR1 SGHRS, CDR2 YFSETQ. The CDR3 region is CASSSGQGPDTQYF.